This TCR beta chain was sequenced during a study of blood T cell repertoires in COVID-19. In the study overall: COVID-19 samples, acute and convalescent, were from the United States, Italy and Spain.

Per the original data handling: Using reference gene primer amplification, nucleated cell counts were estimated. Sequencing used immunoSEQ multiplex PCR; TCRdb keeps in-frame clones, though not all of them. The V and J calls and clone size were taken over from that table, and D and trimming were inferred from the DNA. The table has tens of thousands of clones, 70% to 80% seen once. Germline values: CDR1 MNHNS, CDR2 SASEGT. This CDR3 is built from 14 residues. Trimming cost V 2 bases and J 11 bases, with 13 bases left between them. This receptor was obtained from a man between 65 and 85 years old with active or convalescent COVID-19. V usage is TRBV6-1 and J usage is TRBJ1-6; the D gene is possibly TRBD1 (6 bases). The sample was peripheral blood. This chain's CDR3 is CASSERGGWTPLHF. For the CDR3, the DNA is TGTGCCAGCAGTGAACGGGGGGGCTGGACACCCCTCCACTTT.